A single sample is the source of the 10 T cell receptor beta chains below, sequenced in a study of control samples from healthy donors and cancer patients. This table comes from immunoSEQ multiplex PCR, and its TCRdb copy is limited to in-frame clones, with some not included. The sample holds 100,000 to 150,000 clones, over 75% seen once. Sequenced sample: blood. These receptor sequences come from a man aged 18 to 29 in good health.

The chain links TRBV29-1 to TRBJ1-5; D is undetermined. The germline V and J ends were trimmed by 4 bases and 0 bases, with 7 bases remaining between them. This CDR3 has 13 amino acids. The germline V gene has CDR1 SQVTM and CDR2 ANQGSEA. The CDR3 loop reads CSVAENSNQPQHF. The CDR3 coding sequence is TGCAGCGTTGCGGAGAATAGCAATCAGCCCCAGCATTTT.

The rearrangement uses TRBV19 and TRBJ1-5; possible D gene TRBD1, 5 bases. The V end was cut by 5 bases, the J end by 6 bases, with 11 bases between. The length of the CDR3 is 13 residues. CDR1 is LNHDA and CDR2 is SQIVND in the germline V gene (reference sequence). CDR3 amino acids: CASSGGVGQPQHF. The CDR3 region has the DNA TGTGCCAGTAGTGGGGGGGTTGGTCAGCCCCAGCATTTT.

This sequence joins TRBV6-5 and TRBJ2-7; 10 nucleotides align to TRBD1. Losses at the gene ends were 6 bases for V and 7 bases for J; bases not matched to a gene: 3. Germline V gene data show CDR1 as MNHEY and CDR2 as SVGAGI. The length of the CDR3 is 12 residues. The CDR3 region has the DNA TGTGCCAGCAGACGGACAGGGGGTGAGCAGTACTTC. Translation: CASRRTGGEQYF.

This sequence joins TRBV7-2 and TRBJ2-2; no reliable D call. The CDR3 totals 13 residues. Germline V gene data show CDR1 as SGHTA and CDR2 as FQGNSA. V lost 2 bases and J 6 bases, leaving 7 bases between the germline ends. CDR3 region: CASSLKRSGELFF. CDR3 in DNA: TGTGCCAGCAGCTTAAAAAGGTCCGGGGAGCTGTTTTTT.

The chain combines TRBV13 with TRBJ2-7, with D perhaps TRBD2 (6 bases). The V gene lost 0 bases and the J gene lost 1 base, with 10 bases spanning the gap. The length of the CDR3 is 15 residues. CDR1 is PRHDT and CDR2 is FYEKMQ in the germline V gene (reference sequence). The CDR3 here is CASSLGRRASYEQYF. In DNA form, the CDR3 reads TGTGCCAGCAGCTTAGGGCGGAGGGCGTCCTACGAGCAGTACTTC.

CDR3 protein: CASSTWNRGWYGYTF. The CDR3 coding sequence is TGTGCCAGCAGCACTTGGAACCGGGGATGGTATGGCTACACCTTC. The chain is built from TRBV21-1 and TRBJ1-2. TRBV21-1 is tagged as a pseudogene. There are 15 residues in the CDR3.

CDR3 nucleotides: TGTGCCAGCAGCTGGCCGGGACAGGGCTACGAGCAGTACTTC. Its translation: CASSWPGQGYEQYF. This chain uses TRBV7-9 with TRBJ2-7; 9 bases line up with TRBD1. Losses at the gene ends were 4 bases for V and 3 bases for J; bases not matched to a gene: 4. CDR3 size: 14 residues. From germline, CDR1 is SEHNR and CDR2 FQNEAQ (reference sequence).

The chain recombines TRBV7-8 with TRBJ2-7, with D uncertain. Trimming left V 1 base short and J 5 bases short, with 3 bases between. This CDR3 is 11 amino acids long. Germline CDR1 is SGHVS and CDR2 is FQNEAQ. DNA of the CDR3: TGTGCCAGCAGCTTAGAGAACGAGCAGTACTTC. Its protein product is CASSLENEQYF.

The V gene is TRBV18, the J gene TRBJ2-3; perhaps D is TRBD1 or TRBD2 (6 bases each). The germline CDR1 and CDR2 sequences are KGHSH and LQKENI. This CDR3 comprises 14 residues. Trimming cost V 4 bases and J 3 bases, with 11 bases left between them. DNA of the CDR3: TGTGCCAGCTCACGACTAGGGGGAACAGATACGCAGTATTTT. This translates into CASSRLGGTDTQYF.

This clone was counted only a few times. Other nucleotide sequences in the sample specify the same CDR3. The chain combines TRBV11-3 with TRBJ2-2; D ambiguous. This CDR3 comprises 14 residues. Germline values: CDR1 SGHNT, CDR2 YENEEA. The V end was cut by 3 bases, the J end by 3 bases, with 8 bases between. Written as DNA, the CDR3 is TGTGCCAGCAGCTTTGGTCAGTACACCGGGGAGCTGTTTTTT. Encoded protein: CASSFGQYTGELFF.